The 27 T cell receptor beta chains below come from one sample, sequenced in a study of post-analysis software for immune sequencing data. Their specific antigens are unknown. Overall study results and limits: Five TRBV segments were more frequent in patients than controls; TRBV5-6, TRBV5-1 and TRBV20-1 belonged to this group.

Prepared TCR beta cDNA libraries contained unique molecular identifiers. TCRdb redid the calling of the PCR reads with MiXCR, one entry per CDR3 protein. The sample consists of approximately 570,000 distinct CDR3 sequences, roughly 46% of them appearing once. Sequenced material: blood. These receptors were taken from a girl between 5 and 17 years old with multiple sclerosis.

This clonotype was observed a few times. The chain has TRBV5-1 and TRBJ1-2; D ambiguous. The germline V and J ends were trimmed by 5 bases and 7 bases, with 12 bases remaining between them. The CDR3 spans 12 residues. Germline CDR1 reads SGHRS; CDR2 reads YFSETQ. The CDR3 DNA is TGCGCCAGCAGGGGGAGAAGCGGTGGCTACACCTTC. As protein: CASRGRSGGYTF.

The chain is built from TRBV7-3 and TRBJ2-1; TRBD2 is a possible D gene (6 bases). CDR1 and CDR2 from the germline V gene are SGHTA and FQGTGA. Trimming cost V 5 bases and J 5 bases, with 22 bases left between them. The CDR3 has 17 amino acids. The chain's CDR3 is CASSPSALAFSNNEQFF. The CDR3 DNA follows: TGTGCCAGCAGCCCTTCGGCACTAGCCTTCTCTAACAATGAGCAGTTCTTC.

The chain carries TRBV20-1 and TRBJ2-3; maybe TRBD2 (5 bases). Germline loops: CDR1 DFQATT, CDR2 SNEGSKA (reference sequence). The CDR3 contains 11 residues. Trimming stripped 6 bases from V and 6 bases from J, with 10 bases between. The CDR3, as DNA: TGCAGTGCGCGGACTGGGGATACGCAGTATTTT. Translating gives CSARTGDTQYF.

Comments on this clonotype: The junction does not match germline at one end; this may be a read error. V and J are TRBV9 and TRBJ2-3; weak D call: TRBD2 (5 bases). Germline loops: CDR1 SGDLS, CDR2 YYNGEE. This CDR3 region has 15 residues. CDR3 sequence: CASGVVEGSTDTQYF. As DNA, the CDR3 is TGTGCCAGCGGCGTAGTCGAGGGTAGCACAGATACGCAGTATTTT.

For this clonotype: Germline is not matched at one junction end, which may reflect a read error. The chain has TRBV3-1 and TRBJ2-3; D might be TRBD1 or TRBD2, each matching 5 bases. The CDR3 totals 15 residues. Per germline, CDR1 LGHDT and CDR2 YNNKEL (reference sequence). The chain's CDR3 is CASSQVGPLPDTQYF. CDR3 nucleotide sequence: TGTGCCAGCAGTCAAGTGGGACCCCTGCCAGATACGCAGTATTTT.

V gene TRBV18 combines with J gene TRBJ2-3; TRBD1 matches at 8 bases. In germline, CDR1 is KGHSH, CDR2 LQKENI. V lost 0 bases, J lost 0 bases, and 5 bases stayed unmatched. The CDR3 is made up of 17 amino acids. The CDR3: CASSPPSWTGSTDTQYF. DNA for the CDR3: TGTGCCAGCTCACCACCGTCATGGACAGGGAGCACAGATACGCAGTATTTT.

This clonotype was picked up one time. The chain carries TRBV7-8 and TRBJ2-4; maybe TRBD1 (5 bases). The J call may be faulty, since TRBJ2-7 better matches the DNA end. The CDR3 totals 16 residues. Germline loops: CDR1 SGHVS, CDR2 FQNEAQ. The CDR3 spells CASSLANTGSSYEQYF. The CDR3 bases are TGTGCCAGCAGCTTAGCGAATACAGGCAGCTCCTACGAGCAGTACTTC.

The DNA for the CDR3 is TGTGCCAGCAGCCAAACCCCGACAGGAACATACGAGCAGTACTTC. Translating gives CASSQTPTGTYEQYF. The rearrangement uses TRBV9 and TRBJ2-7, with a possible D match to TRBD1 (6 bases). Germline assignment: CDR1 SGDLS and CDR2 YYNGEE. The CDR3 has 15 amino acids. Trimming pared 4 bases from V and 4 bases from J, leaving 18 bases between.

This clonotype appeared a few times. This chain uses TRBV5-1 with TRBJ2-3; TRBD1 might be the D (6 bases). The CDR3 contains 16 residues. Germline V lookup: CDR1 SGHRS, CDR2 YFSETQ. The germline V and J ends were trimmed by 0 bases and 5 bases, with 16 bases remaining between them. The chain's CDR3 is CASSLGTAFRGDTQYF. The CDR3, as DNA: TGCGCCAGCAGCTTGGGGACAGCATTTCGAGGAGATACGCAGTATTTT.

The J gene is TRBJ2-7, the V gene TRBV27, with D possibly being TRBD2 (6 bases). With 0 bases removed from V and 0 bases from J, the gap between germline ends came to 18 bases. Germline V gene sequence: CDR1 MNHEY, CDR2 SMNVEV (reference sequence). This CDR3 spans 18 amino acids. The CDR3 nucleotides read TGTGCCAGCAGTTTATCTGAACCGGGGGACTCAAGCTCCTACGAGCAGTACTTC. This codes for CASSLSEPGDSSSYEQYF.

The rearrangement uses TRBV20-1 and TRBJ2-1; weak D call: TRBD2 (5 bases). Germline V lookup: CDR1 DFQATT, CDR2 SNEGSKA (reference sequence). The CDR3 contains 17 residues. V dropped 2 bases and J dropped 8 bases, with 25 bases sitting between them. Written as DNA, the CDR3 is TGCAGTGCTAGACTCTCCGCCTATAGGGAGTATGGGGATGAGCAGTTCTTC. This gives the protein CSARLSAYREYGDEQFF.

This clonotype was counted between two and nine times. This sequence joins TRBV20-1 and TRBJ2-4, with D possibly called TRBD1 or TRBD2 (6 bases each). The V gene lost 2 bases and the J gene lost 1 base, with 24 bases spanning the gap. The germline V gene encodes CDR1 DFQATT and CDR2 SNEGSKA (reference sequence). There are 19 residues in the CDR3. CDR3 DNA: TGCAGTGCTAGACCCCCCGCAGGGGCGAGGGGGGAGGCCAAAAACATTCAGTACTTC. This translates into CSARPPAGARGEAKNIQYF.

The V gene is TRBV5-1, the J gene TRBJ1-1; D is unresolved. Trimming left V 5 bases short and J 1 base short, with 3 bases between. Germline V gives CDR1 SGHRS, CDR2 YFSETQ. The CDR3 runs 11 residues. CDR3: CASRQNTEAFF. DNA of the CDR3: TGCGCCAGCAGGCAGAACACTGAAGCTTTCTTT.

This clonotype has more than one count but fewer than ten. The gene calls are TRBV12-3 or TRBV12-4 and TRBJ2-1; no firm D call. The CDR3 has 12 amino acids. The V and J ends lost 8 bases and 4 bases respectively, with 9 bases between them. The CDR3 sequence is CASGGIYNEQFF. Written as DNA, the CDR3 is TGTGCCAGCGGCGGTATTTACAATGAGCAGTTCTTC.

The CDR3, as DNA: TGTGCCAGCAGTTTGCATGAGCAGTTCTTC. Translating gives CASSLHEQFF. The chain has TRBV12-3 or TRBV12-4 and TRBJ2-1; D is unclear. The V end lost 3 bases, the J end lost 8 bases, and 2 bases lay between the germline ends. There are 10 residues in the CDR3.

The V and J genes are TRBV12-3 or TRBV12-4 and TRBJ2-3; D perhaps matches TRBD2 (5 bases). Trimming pared 2 bases from V and 4 bases from J, leaving 13 bases between. The CDR3 spans 15 residues. The CDR3 sequence is CASSLRLRAPDTQYF. The DNA for the CDR3 is TGTGCCAGCAGTTTACGTCTGCGGGCCCCAGATACGCAGTATTTT.

This clonotype was detected a few times. V usage is TRBV10-3 and J usage is TRBJ2-3, with D uncertain. CDR1 is ENHRY and CDR2 is SYGVKD in the germline V gene. Trimming removed 4 bases at V and 5 bases at J, with 16 bases between. The CDR3 loop spans 15 amino acids. The CDR3 DNA is TGTGCCATCAGTGGGGTACAGACCCAAGGAGATACGCAGTATTTT. It codes for CAISGVQTQGDTQYF.

V is TRBV20-1 and J is TRBJ2-1; D perhaps matches TRBD2 (5 bases). The germline V gene encodes CDR1 DFQATT and CDR2 SNEGSKA (reference sequence). This CDR3 has 14 amino acids. Between the trimmed V and J ends, which lost 3 bases and 4 bases, there was a span of 13 bases. The CDR3 DNA sequence: TGCAGTGCTAGGCCGACGGGGAAGTACAATGAGCAGTTCTTC. Its protein is CSARPTGKYNEQFF.

This clonotype has a handful of counts. The junction and the germline gene differ at one end; a read error may be behind it. The rearrangement uses TRBV6-6 and TRBJ2-1, with unresolved D. The germline CDR1 and CDR2 sequences are MNHNY and SVGAGI (reference sequence). The CDR3 contains 11 residues. The CDR3 DNA sequence: TGTGCCAACAGTTACGCGGCTCAGCAGTTCTTC. This encodes CANSYAAQQFF.

In regard to this clonotype: One base away lies a much larger clone, so this may be a sequencing read error. The chain uses TRBV6-4 and TRBJ2-1; 13 bases are shared with TRBD2. The CDR3 contains 15 residues. The germline CDR1 and CDR2 sequences are MRHNA and SNTAGT. The CDR3 here is CVSSETSGGANEQFF. In nucleotides, the CDR3 is TGTGTCAGCAGTGAAACTAGCGGGGGGGCCAATGAGCAGTTCTTC.

This clonotype was detected a few times. The chain joins TRBV7-9 to TRBJ2-3; 10 nucleotides align to TRBD2. There are 17 residues in the CDR3. Trimming removed 5 bases from V and 4 bases from J; junction bases left unmatched: 12. Germline CDR1 and CDR2: SEHNR and FQNEAQ (reference sequence). The DNA for the CDR3 is TGTGCCAGCAGCCCCCCCCGAGCGGGAGGGCGGGCAGATACGCAGTATTTT. This gives the protein CASSPPRAGGRADTQYF.

This clonotype has only a few counts. The rearrangement uses TRBV27 and TRBJ1-6, with a possible D match to TRBD1 (6 bases). CDR3 size: 16 residues. Germline lookup yields CDR1 MNHEY and CDR2 SMNVEV (reference sequence). V lost 5 bases to trimming and J lost 11 bases, with 22 bases between them. The CDR3 coding sequence is TGTGCCAGCAGTAACCTACAGGGTCCGGGGACGGCACCCCTCCACTTT. Its protein product is CASSNLQGPGTAPLHF.

This chain links TRBV27 with TRBJ2-1; no firm D call. There are 16 residues in the CDR3. Per the germline V gene, CDR1 is MNHEY and CDR2 is SMNVEV (reference sequence). V was trimmed by 2 bases and J by 1 base, leaving 12 bases between them. The DNA for the CDR3 is TGTGCCAGCAGTTTAAGGGAAGGTACTTCCTACAATGAGCAGTTCTTC. This sequence encodes CASSLREGTSYNEQFF.

This chain links TRBV7-9 with TRBJ2-5; D gene ambiguous. This CDR3 contains 13 residues. CDR1 is SEHNR and CDR2 is FQNEAQ in the germline V gene (reference sequence). Trimming removed 5 bases at V and 7 bases at J, with 14 bases between. Here the CDR3 DNA reads TGTGCCAGCAGCCGGACCTCATTAGCGACCCAGTACTTC. It specifies CASSRTSLATQYF.

This clonotype was seen only a few times. The rearrangement uses TRBV10-3 and TRBJ2-5; D is uncertain. V was shortened by 2 bases and J by 5 bases, with 9 bases between the two germline ends. This CDR3 comprises 13 residues. Germline V CDR1 and CDR2: ENHRY, SYGVKD. The CDR3 sequence: CAISEGVRETQYF. The CDR3, as DNA: TGTGCCATCAGTGAGGGGGTTCGGGAGACCCAGTACTTC.

This clonotype appeared a few times. The rearrangement joins TRBV12-3 or TRBV12-4 to TRBJ2-5; D unclear. The CDR3 spans 14 residues. Trimming pared 1 base from V and 11 bases from J, leaving 17 bases between. The CDR3 loop is CASSLGTSQNEQYF. The CDR3 region has the DNA TGTGCCAGCAGTTTAGGGACCAGCCAAAATGAGCAGTACTTC.

CDR3 residues: CSAPRGAGETQYF. DNA of the CDR3: TGCAGCGCCCCCCGGGGAGCGGGTGAGACCCAGTACTTC. V gene TRBV29-1 combines with J gene TRBJ2-5, with D tentatively TRBD2 (6 bases). Per germline, CDR1 SQVTM and CDR2 ANQGSEA. The CDR3 contains 13 residues. V shed 7 bases and J shed 5 bases, with 17 bases lying between them.